This T cell receptor beta chain was recorded in a study of neurological immune-mediated disorders. Findings and limits, study-wide: None of the CDR3 amino acid sequences of expanded clones were shared across subjects, and this suggested private repertoires in all groups.

The cDNA was synthesized by means of template-switch 5'RACE, which was carried out with 10-nucleotide random UMIs. TCRdb re-analysed the 5' RACE reads in MiXCR, keeping a single row per CDR3 protein. The sample lists under 80,000 distinct CDR3 sequences, more than 4% occurring once. V trimming: 5 bases; J trimming: 5 bases; junction bases outside the gene matches: 5. CDR3 length: 14 residues. Germline V lookup: CDR1 MNHEY, CDR2 SVGEGT. This clonotype was observed at least ten times. Its antigen is not known. This chain uses TRBV6-2 or TRBV6-3 with TRBJ2-3, with TRBD1 matching over 9 bases. The sample taken for sequencing was PBMCs. This TCR came from a woman between 45 and 65 years old with multiple sclerosis. CDR3 sequence (DNA): TGTGCCAGCAGTCCCGGGACAGGGAAAGATACGCAGTATTTT. Translating gives CASSPGTGKDTQYF.